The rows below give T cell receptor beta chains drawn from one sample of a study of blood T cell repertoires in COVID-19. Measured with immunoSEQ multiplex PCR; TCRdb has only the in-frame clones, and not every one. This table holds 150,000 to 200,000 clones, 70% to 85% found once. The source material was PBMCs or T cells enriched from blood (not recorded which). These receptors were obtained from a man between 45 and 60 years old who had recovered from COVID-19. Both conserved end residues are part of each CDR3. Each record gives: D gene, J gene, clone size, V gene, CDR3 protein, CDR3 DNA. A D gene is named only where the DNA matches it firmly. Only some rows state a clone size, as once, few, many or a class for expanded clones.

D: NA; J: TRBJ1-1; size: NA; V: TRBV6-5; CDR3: CASSSRGRSTEAFF; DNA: TGTGCCAGCAGCTCCCGCGGGAGGAGCACTGAAGCTTTCTTT
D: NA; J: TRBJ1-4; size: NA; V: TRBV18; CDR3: CASSGGVATNEKLFF; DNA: TGTGCCAGCTCTGGGGGCGTTGCAACTAATGAAAAACTGTTTTTT
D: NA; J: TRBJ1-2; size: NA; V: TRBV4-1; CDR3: CASSQDPRGEYGYTF; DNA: TGCGCCAGCAGCCAAGACCCCCGGGGGGAGTATGGCTACACCTTC
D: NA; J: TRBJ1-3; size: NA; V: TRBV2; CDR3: CASRMTSSSGNTIYF; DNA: TGTGCCAGCAGGATGACAAGCAGCTCTGGAAACACCATATATTTT
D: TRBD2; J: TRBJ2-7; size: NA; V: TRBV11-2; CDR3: CASSLEAGGATYEQYF; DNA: TGTGCCAGCAGCTTAGAGGCCGGGGGGGCCACCTACGAGCAGTACTTC
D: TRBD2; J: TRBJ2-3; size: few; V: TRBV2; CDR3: CASKGTSGLVDTQYF; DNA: TGTGCCAGCAAAGGGACTAGCGGTCTTGTGGATACGCAGTATTTT
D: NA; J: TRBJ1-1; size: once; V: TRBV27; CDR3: CASSSPLMAEAFF; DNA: TGTGCCAGCAGTTCCCCACTCATGGCTGAAGCTTTCTTT
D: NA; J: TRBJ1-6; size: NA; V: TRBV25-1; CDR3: CASSAVNRRPYNSPLHF; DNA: TGTGCCAGCAGTGCCGTTAACAGGAGACCCTATAATTCACCCCTCCACTTT
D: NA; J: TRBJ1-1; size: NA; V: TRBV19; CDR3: CASSIVGHEGNTEAFF; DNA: TGTGCCAGTAGTATCGTCGGTCATGAGGGGAACACTGAAGCTTTCTTT
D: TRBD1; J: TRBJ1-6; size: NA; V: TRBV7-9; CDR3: CASSLGGTVNSPLHF; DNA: TGTGCCAGCAGCTTAGGAGGGACAGTAAATTCACCCCTCCACTTT
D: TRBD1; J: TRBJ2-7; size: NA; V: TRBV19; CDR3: CASSILGQGPDEQYF; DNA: TGTGCCAGTAGTATTTTGGGACAGGGGCCCGACGAGCAGTACTTC
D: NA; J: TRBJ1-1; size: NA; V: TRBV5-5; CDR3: CASSLDSNANTEAFF; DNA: TGTGCCAGCAGCCTTGACAGCAACGCGAACACTGAAGCTTTCTTT
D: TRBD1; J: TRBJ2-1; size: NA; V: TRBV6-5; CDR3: CANKGQGSYNEQFF; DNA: TGTGCCAACAAGGGACAGGGTAGTTACAATGAGCAGTTCTTC
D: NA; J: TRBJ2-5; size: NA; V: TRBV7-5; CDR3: CVRSLSCPGNQETQYF; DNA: TGTGTCAGAAGCTTATCGTGTCCCGGTAACCAAGAGACCCAGTACTTC
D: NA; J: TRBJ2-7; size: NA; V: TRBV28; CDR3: CASSLNLAVLSYEQYF; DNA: TGTGCCAGCAGTTTAAACCTGGCAGTCCTCTCCTACGAGCAGTACTTC
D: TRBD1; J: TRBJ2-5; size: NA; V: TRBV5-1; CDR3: CASMGTGGRETQYF; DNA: TGCGCCAGCATGGGGACAGGGGGCCGAGAGACCCAGTACTTC